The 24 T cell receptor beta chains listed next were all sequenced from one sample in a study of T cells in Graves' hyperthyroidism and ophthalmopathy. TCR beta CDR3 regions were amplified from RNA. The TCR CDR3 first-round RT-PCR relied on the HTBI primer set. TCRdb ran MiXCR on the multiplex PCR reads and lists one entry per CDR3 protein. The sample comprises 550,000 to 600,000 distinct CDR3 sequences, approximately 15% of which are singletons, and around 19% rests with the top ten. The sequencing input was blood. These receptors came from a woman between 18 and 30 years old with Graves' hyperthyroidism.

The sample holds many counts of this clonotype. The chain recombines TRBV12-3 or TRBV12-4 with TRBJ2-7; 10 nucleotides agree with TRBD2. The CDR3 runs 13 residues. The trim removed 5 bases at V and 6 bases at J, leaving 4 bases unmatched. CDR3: CASSPTSGIEQYF. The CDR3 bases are TGTGCCAGCAGTCCAACTAGCGGGATCGAGCAGTACTTC.

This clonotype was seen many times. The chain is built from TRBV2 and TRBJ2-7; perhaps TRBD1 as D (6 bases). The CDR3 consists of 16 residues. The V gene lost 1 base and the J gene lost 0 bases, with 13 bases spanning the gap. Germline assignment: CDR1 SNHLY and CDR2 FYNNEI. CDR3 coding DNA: TGTGCCAGCAGTGAAGAGCGACAGGAACTCTCCTACGAGCAGTACTTC. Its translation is CASSEERQELSYEQYF.

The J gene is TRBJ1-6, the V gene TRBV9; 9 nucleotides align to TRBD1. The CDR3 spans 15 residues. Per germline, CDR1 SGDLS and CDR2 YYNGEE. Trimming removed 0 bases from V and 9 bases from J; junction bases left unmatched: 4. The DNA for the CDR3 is TGTGCCAGCAGCGTAGCCGGACAGGGGTTTTCACCCCTCCACTTT. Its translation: CASSVAGQGFSPLHF. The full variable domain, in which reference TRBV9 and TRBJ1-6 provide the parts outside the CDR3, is DSGVTQTPKHLITATGQRVTLRCSPRSGDLSVYWYQQSLDQGLQFLIQYYNGEERAKGNILERFSAQQFPDLHSELNLSSLELGDSALYFCASSVAGQGFSPLHFGNGTRLTVT.

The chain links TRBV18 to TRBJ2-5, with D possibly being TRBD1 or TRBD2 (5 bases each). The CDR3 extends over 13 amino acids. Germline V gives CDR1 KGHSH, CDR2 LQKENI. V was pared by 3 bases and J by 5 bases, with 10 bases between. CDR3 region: CASSPAEGETQYF. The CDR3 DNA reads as TGTGCCAGCTCACCCGCCGAGGGGGAGACCCAGTACTTC.

CDR3 sequence reads: CASSVISRETQYF. CDR3 nucleotide sequence: TGTGCCAGCAGTGTAATATCGAGGGAGACCCAGTACTTC. The V and J genes are TRBV12-3 or TRBV12-4 and TRBJ2-5; D is ambiguous. The CDR3 is 13 amino acids. Deletions cut 5 bases from V and 5 bases from J, with 12 bases between.

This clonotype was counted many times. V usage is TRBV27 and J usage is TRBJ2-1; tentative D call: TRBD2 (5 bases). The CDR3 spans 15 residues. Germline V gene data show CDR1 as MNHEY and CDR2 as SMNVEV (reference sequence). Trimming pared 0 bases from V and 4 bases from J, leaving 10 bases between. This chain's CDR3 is CASSLSIGLYNEQFF. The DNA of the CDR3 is TGTGCCAGCAGTTTATCGATTGGACTTTACAATGAGCAGTTCTTC.

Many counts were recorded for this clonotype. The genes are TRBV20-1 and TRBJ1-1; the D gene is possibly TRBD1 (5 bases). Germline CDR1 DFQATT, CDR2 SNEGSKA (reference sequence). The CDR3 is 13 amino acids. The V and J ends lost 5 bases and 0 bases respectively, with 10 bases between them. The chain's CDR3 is CSAYRRVNTEAFF. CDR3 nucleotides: TGCAGTGCTTATCGCAGGGTGAACACTGAAGCTTTCTTT.

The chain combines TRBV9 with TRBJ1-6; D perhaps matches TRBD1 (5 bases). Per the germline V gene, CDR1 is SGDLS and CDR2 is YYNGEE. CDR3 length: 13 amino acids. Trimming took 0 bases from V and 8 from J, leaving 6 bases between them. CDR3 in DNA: TGTGCCAGCAGCGTAGCGGGGGATTCACCCCTCCACTTT. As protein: CASSVAGDSPLHF.

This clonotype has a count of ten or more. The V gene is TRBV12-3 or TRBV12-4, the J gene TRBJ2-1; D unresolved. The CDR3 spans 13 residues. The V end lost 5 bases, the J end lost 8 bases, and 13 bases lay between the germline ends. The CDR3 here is CASSIRPGDEQFF. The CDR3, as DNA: TGTGCCAGCAGTATCCGTCCAGGCGATGAGCAGTTCTTC.

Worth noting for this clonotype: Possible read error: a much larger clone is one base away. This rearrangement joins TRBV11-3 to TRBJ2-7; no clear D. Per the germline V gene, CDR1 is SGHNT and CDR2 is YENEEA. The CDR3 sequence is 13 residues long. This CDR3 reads CASSPDGSYELYF. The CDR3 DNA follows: TGTGCCAGCAGCCCGGACGGCTCCTACGAGCTGTACTTC.

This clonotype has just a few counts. The CDR3 loop is CASSLWRGDGTDTQYF. CDR3 nucleotides: TGTGCCAGCAGTTTATGGCGGGGGGACGGGACAGATACGCAGTATTTT. This chain connects TRBV27 to TRBJ2-3; 8 bases fit TRBD2. V shed 1 base, J shed 3 bases, and the junction held 6 bases outside the gene matches. Germline loops: CDR1 MNHEY, CDR2 SMNVEV (reference sequence). The CDR3 runs to 16 residues.

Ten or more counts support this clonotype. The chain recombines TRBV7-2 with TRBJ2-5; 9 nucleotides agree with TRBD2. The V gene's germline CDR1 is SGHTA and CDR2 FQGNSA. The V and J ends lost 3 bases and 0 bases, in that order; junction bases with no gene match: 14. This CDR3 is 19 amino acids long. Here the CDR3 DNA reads TGTGCCAGCAGCTTGGGGGTGTTAGCGGGGGCCCAGTACCAAGAGACCCAGTACTTC. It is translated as CASSLGVLAGAQYQETQYF.

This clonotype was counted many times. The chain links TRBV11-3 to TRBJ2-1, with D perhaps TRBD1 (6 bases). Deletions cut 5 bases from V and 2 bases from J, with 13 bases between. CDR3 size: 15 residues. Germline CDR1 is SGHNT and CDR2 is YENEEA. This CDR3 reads CASSIDRLPYNEQFF. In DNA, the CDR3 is TGTGCCAGCAGCATTGACAGGTTACCCTACAATGAGCAGTTCTTC. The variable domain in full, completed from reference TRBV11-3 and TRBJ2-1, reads EAGVVQSPRYKIIEKKQPVAFWCNPISGHNTLYWYLQNLGQGPELLIRYENEEAVDDSQLPKDRFSAERLKGVDSTLKIQPAELGDSAVYLCASSIDRLPYNEQFFGPGTRLTVL.

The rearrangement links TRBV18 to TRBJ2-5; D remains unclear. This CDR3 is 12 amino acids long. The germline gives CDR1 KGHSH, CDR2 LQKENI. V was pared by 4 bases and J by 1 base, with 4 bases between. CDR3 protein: CASSLCQETQYF. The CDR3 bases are TGTGCCAGCTCACTATGCCAAGAGACCCAGTACTTC.

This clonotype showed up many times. This CDR3 is CSALRLAGGLDTQYF. In DNA form, the CDR3 reads TGCAGTGCCCTAAGACTAGCGGGAGGGTTAGATACGCAGTATTTT. This chain connects TRBV20-1 to TRBJ2-3; TRBD2 agrees at 14 bases. The CDR3 sequence is 15 residues long. Germline values: CDR1 DFQATT, CDR2 SNEGSKA (reference sequence). V gave up 6 bases and J gave up 5 bases; unmatched junction bases: 7.

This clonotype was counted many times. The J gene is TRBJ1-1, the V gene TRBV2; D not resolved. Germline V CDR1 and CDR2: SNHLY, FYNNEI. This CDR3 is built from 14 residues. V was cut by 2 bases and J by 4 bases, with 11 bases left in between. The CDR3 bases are TGTGCCAGCAGTGAACTAAGGGAGGGCACTGAAGCTTTCTTT. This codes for CASSELREGTEAFF.

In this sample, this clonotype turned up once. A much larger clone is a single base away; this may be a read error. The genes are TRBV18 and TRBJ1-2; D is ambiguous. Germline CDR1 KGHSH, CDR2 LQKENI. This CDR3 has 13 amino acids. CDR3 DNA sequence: TGTGCCGGCTCACCCGGTCAGGAATATGGCTACACCTTC. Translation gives CAGSPGQEYGYTF.

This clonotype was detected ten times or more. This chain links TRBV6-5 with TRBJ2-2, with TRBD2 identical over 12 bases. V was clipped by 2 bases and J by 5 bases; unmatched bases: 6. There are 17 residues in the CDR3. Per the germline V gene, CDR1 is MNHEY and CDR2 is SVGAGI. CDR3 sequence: CASSYLAGGQGTGELFF. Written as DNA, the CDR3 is TGTGCCAGCAGTTACCTAGCGGGGGGGCAAGGGACCGGGGAGCTGTTTTTT.

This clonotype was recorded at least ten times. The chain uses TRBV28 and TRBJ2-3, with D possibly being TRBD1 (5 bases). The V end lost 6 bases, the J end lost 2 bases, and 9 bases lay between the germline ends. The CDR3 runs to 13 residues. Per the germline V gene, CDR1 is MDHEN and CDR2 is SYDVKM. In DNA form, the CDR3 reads TGTGCCAGCAGGAACAGGTACACAGATACGCAGTATTTT. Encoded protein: CASRNRYTDTQYF.

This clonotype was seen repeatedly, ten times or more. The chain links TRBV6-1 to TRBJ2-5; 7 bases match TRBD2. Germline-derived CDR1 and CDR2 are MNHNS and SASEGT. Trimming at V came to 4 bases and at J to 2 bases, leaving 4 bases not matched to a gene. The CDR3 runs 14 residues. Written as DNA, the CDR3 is TGTGCCAGCAGTGCGGGAGCGGGACAAGAGACCCAGTACTTC. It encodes CASSAGAGQETQYF.

CDR3 loop: CASSQWQEETQYF. In DNA, the CDR3 is TGTGCCAGCAGCCAGTGGCAGGAGGAGACCCAGTACTTC. This sequence joins TRBV3-1 and TRBJ2-5; D remains ambiguous. Deletions cut 3 bases from V and 5 bases from J, with 10 bases between. The CDR3 spans 13 residues. Germline CDR1 LGHDT, CDR2 YNNKEL (reference sequence).

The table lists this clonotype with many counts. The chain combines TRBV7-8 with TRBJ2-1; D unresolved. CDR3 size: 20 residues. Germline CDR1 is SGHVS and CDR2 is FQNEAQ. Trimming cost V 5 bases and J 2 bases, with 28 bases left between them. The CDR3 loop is CASSPKATTSLRATYNEQFF. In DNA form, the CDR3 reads TGTGCCAGCAGCCCAAAGGCCACTACCTCACTAAGGGCGACCTACAATGAGCAGTTCTTC.

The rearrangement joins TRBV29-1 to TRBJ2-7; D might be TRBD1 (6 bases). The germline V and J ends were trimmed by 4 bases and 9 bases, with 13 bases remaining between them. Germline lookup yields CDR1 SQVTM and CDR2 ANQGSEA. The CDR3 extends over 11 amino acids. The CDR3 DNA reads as TGCAGCGTTGGGGGCACAGGGTTGCAGTACTTC. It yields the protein CSVGGTGLQYF.

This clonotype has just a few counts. CDR3 protein: CASSQDMRGPSSGRAPDTQYF. CDR3 nucleotides: TGTGCCAGCAGCCAAGATATGCGGGGCCCGTCTAGCGGGAGGGCCCCAGATACGCAGTATTTT. V is TRBV14 and J is TRBJ2-3; 12 bases are a match to TRBD2. The CDR3 totals 21 residues. Germline assignment: CDR1 SGHDN and CDR2 FVKESK. Germline trimming cut 0 bases from V and 4 bases from J; bases unmatched to any gene: 17. Drawing the rest from reference TRBV14 and TRBJ2-3, the complete variable domain is EAGVTQFPSHSVIEKGQTVTLRCDPISGHDNLYWYRRVMGKEIKFLLHFVKESKQDESGMPNNRFLAERTGGTYSTLKVQPAELEDSGVYFCASSQDMRGPSSGRAPDTQYFGPGTRLTVL.